A selection of T cell receptor beta chains follows, all from one sample in a study of CD8 T cell repertoires and HIV-1 epitope variants. Method: immunoSEQ multiplex PCR; TCRdb's copy keeps in-frame clones and lacks some. The sample holds a few thousand clones, 60% to 75% seen once. Antigen specificity for these receptors is unknown. The sequencing sample was made of cultured CD8+ T cells derived from PBMCs. The receptors come from a male donor with HIV. CDR3s include the opening cysteine and the closing phenylalanine or tryptophan. D genes are given only for firm matches. A row's size may be missing; if present it is once, few, many or a size class.

j_gene	abundance	v_gene	d_gene	CDR3aa	CDR3nt
TRBJ2-3	.	TRBV7-3	TRBD2	CASSCPAYGLAGGGETDTQYF	TGTGCCAGCAGCTGTCCGGCCTATGGACTAGCGGGGGGTGGAGAGACAGATACGCAGTATTTT
TRBJ2-5	.	TRBV6-1	.	CASSGGGGYPEQYF	TGTGCCAGCAGTGGCGGTGGAGGGTATCCGGAGCAGTACTTC
TRBJ2-3	.	TRBV11-2	.	CASSFGSGADTQYF	TGTGCCAGCAGCTTTGGCTCGGGAGCAGATACGCAGTATTTT
TRBJ2-3	.	TRBV11-2	TRBD2	CASSLYPELAGVNTQYF	TGTGCCAGCAGCTTATACCCCGAACTAGCGGGGGTAAATACGCAGTATTTT
TRBJ1-1	.	TRBV18	.	CASSSGVPNTEAFF	TGTGCCAGCTCATCAGGAGTTCCGAACACTGAAGCTTTCTTT
TRBJ2-1	once	TRBV6-5	TRBD2	CASNLLAGDYNEQFF	TGTGCCAGCAACTTACTAGCGGGGGACTACAATGAGCAGTTCTTC
TRBJ1-3	.	TRBV2	.	CASRGTLESSGNTIYF	TGTGCCAGCAGAGGGACATTAGAAAGCTCTGGAAACACCATATATTTT
TRBJ1-3	.	TRBV9	.	CASSASGIPGNTIYF	TGTGCCAGCAGCGCATCCGGGATACCTGGAAACACCATATATTTT
TRBJ1-4	few	TRBV28	.	CASSPSGGEKLFF	TGTGCCAGCAGCCCTTCCGGGGGCGAAAAACTGTTTTTT
TRBJ2-7	.	TRBV5-5	TRBD1	CASSLEGALYEQYF	TGTGCCAGCAGCTTGGAGGGGGCTCTATACGAGCAGTACTTC
TRBJ2-2	.	TRBV28	TRBD1	CALRTGNTGELFF	TGTGCCCTTCGGACAGGGAACACCGGGGAGCTGTTTTTT
TRBJ2-6	.	TRBV7-9	.	CASSSRAQYSGANVLTF	TGTGCCAGCAGCTCCAGGGCCCAGTACTCTGGGGCCAACGTCCTGACTTTC
TRBJ2-1	once	TRBV6-4	TRBD2	CASSDSILAGGHYNEQFF	TGTGCCAGCAGTGACTCCATACTAGCGGGGGGGCACTACAATGAGCAGTTCTTC
TRBJ1-2	.	TRBV11-3	.	CASSLQVPGEGYTF	TGTGCCAGCAGCTTACAGGTGCCAGGGGAAGGCTACACCTTC
TRBJ2-3	.	TRBV28	.	CASSPGAGATDTQYF	TGTGCCAGCAGTCCCGGGGCAGGGGCCACAGATACGCAGTATTTT
TRBJ2-7	.	TRBV4-2	TRBD1	CASSHPGGLEEQYF	TGTGCCAGCAGCCACCCAGGGGGTCTGGAAGAGCAGTACTTC
TRBJ2-3	.	TRBV11-2	TRBD2	CASSLETSGAVTDTQYF	TGTGCCAGCAGCTTAGAGACTAGCGGGGCTGTTACAGATACGCAGTATTTT
TRBJ2-7	few	TRBV28	.	CASRDSPGEQYF	TGTGCCAGTCGGGACTCCCCTGGCGAGCAGTACTTC
TRBJ2-1	few	TRBV2	TRBD1	CASSSIGQGATYNEQFF	TGTGCCAGCAGCTCCATCGGGCAGGGGGCCACCTACAATGAGCAGTTCTTC
TRBJ2-1	.	TRBV7-9	.	CASSLAGGPGNEQFF	TGTGCCAGCAGCTTAGCGGGGGGGCCAGGCAATGAGCAGTTCTTC
TRBJ2-1	.	TRBV4-1	.	CASSQDGRDSLF	TGCGCCAGCAGCCAAGATGGCCGGGATTCGCTCTTC
TRBJ2-7	.	TRBV6-5	.	CASSPQLAREQYF	TGTGCCAGCAGTCCCCAGCTGGCTAGGGAGCAGTACTTC
TRBJ2-1	.	TRBV5-6	TRBD2	CASSPGTSGYNEQFF	TGTGCCAGCAGCCCCGGGACTAGCGGTTACAATGAGCAGTTCTTC
TRBJ2-1	.	TRBV6-6	.	CASSYSRPGGYNEQFF	TGTGCCAGCAGTTACTCGCGGCCCGGAGGCTACAATGAGCAGTTCTTC
TRBJ2-7	.	TRBV11-2	TRBD1	CASSLDPRQGDYEQYF	TGTGCCAGCAGCTTAGATCCCCGACAGGGGGACTACGAGCAGTACTTC
TRBJ1-2	.	TRBV4-3	.	CASSRGAGEDYGYTF	TGCGCCAGCAGCCGAGGGGCAGGAGAGGACTATGGCTACACCTTC
TRBJ1-1	.	TRBV5-1	TRBD1	CASSSSTGGGSTEAFF	TGCGCCAGCAGCTCATCGACAGGGGGCGGGAGCACTGAAGCTTTCTTT
TRBJ1-6	once	TRBV27	.	CASSPYQSSYNSPLHF	TGTGCCAGCAGTCCATACCAAAGCTCCTATAATTCACCCCTCCACTTT
TRBJ2-5	.	TRBV5-3	TRBD1	CARSSRQGDDETQYF	TGTGCCAGAAGCTCAAGACAGGGGGATGACGAGACCCAGTACTTC
TRBJ2-2	.	TRBV27	.	CASSGQLTNTGELFF	TGTGCCAGCAGTGGCCAACTAACGAACACCGGGGAGCTGTTTTTT
TRBJ1-5	.	TRBV21-1	.	CASSKVERGYQPQHF	TGTGCCAGCAGCAAAGTAGAAAGGGGATATCAGCCCCAGCATTTT
TRBJ2-7	.	TRBV5-1	TRBD2	CASSTGLAGVSREQYF	TGCGCCAGCAGCACGGGACTAGCGGGAGTCTCTCGGGAGCAGTACTTC
TRBJ2-7	.	TRBV7-9	TRBD2	CASRLDGPSGAPYEQYF	TGTGCCAGCAGATTAGATGGTCCTAGCGGAGCCCCCTACGAGCAGTACTTC
TRBJ2-7	.	TRBV28	TRBD1	CASSLMGQVSSYEQYF	TGTGCCAGCAGTTTAATGGGACAGGTGAGCTCCTACGAGCAGTACTTC
TRBJ1-1	few	TRBV28	.	CASTDAGALNTEAFF	TGTGCCAGCACCGACGCCGGGGCCCTCAACACTGAAGCTTTCTTT
TRBJ1-2	.	TRBV4-3	.	CASSRLPAQGLSYTF	TGCGCCAGCAGCCGACTACCGGCCCAGGGACTAAGCTACACCTTC
TRBJ2-3	once	TRBV19	.	CASSISGVGTDTQYF	TGTGCCAGTAGTATTTCGGGGGTGGGCACAGATACGCAGTATTTT
TRBJ1-5	.	TRBV28	.	CASSQTNGNQPQHF	TGTGCCAGCAGTCAGACAAATGGCAATCAGCCCCAGCATTTT
TRBJ1-5	.	TRBV19	.	CASTIFNGNQPQHF	TGTGCCAGTACTATTTTTAATGGCAATCAGCCCCAGCATTTT
TRBJ2-5	.	TRBV9	.	CASSPEGGQETQYF	TGTGCCAGCAGCCCCGAGGGGGGCCAAGAGACCCAGTACTTC
TRBJ1-1	few	TRBV7-9	.	CASTAEANTEAFF	TGTGCCAGCACCGCGGAGGCGAACACTGAAGCTTTCTTT
TRBJ2-7	.	TRBV5-4	TRBD1	CASSRDRAYEQYF	TGTGCCAGCAGCCGGGACAGAGCCTACGAGCAGTACTTC
TRBJ2-2	.	TRBV5-6	.	CASSGVPGPGTGELFF	TGTGCCAGCAGCGGCGTTCCGGGGCCGGGGACCGGGGAGCTGTTTTTT
TRBJ2-6	.	TRBV9	TRBD2	CASSVGSGRSRANVLTF	TGTGCCAGCAGCGTAGGTAGCGGGAGGTCTCGGGCCAACGTCCTGACTTTC
TRBJ2-2	.	TRBV27	TRBD2	CASSLGGEGTGELFF	TGTGCCAGCAGTTTAGGGGGGGAGGGCACCGGGGAGCTGTTTTTT
TRBJ1-4	few	TRBV27	.	CASAFRGLGRANEKLFF	TGTGCCAGCGCCTTTAGAGGGTTGGGACGGGCTAATGAAAAACTGTTTTTT
TRBJ1-2	.	TRBV27	.	CASSPIRDDYYGYTF	TGTGCCAGCAGTCCAATACGTGACGACTACTATGGCTACACCTTC
TRBJ1-1	few	TRBV7-3	.	CASSSGSEAFF	TGTGCCAGCAGCTCCGGGTCTGAAGCTTTCTTT
TRBJ2-1	.	TRBV5-1	.	CASSLEGETYNEQFF	TGCGCCAGCAGCTTGGAAGGAGAGACCTACAATGAGCAGTTCTTC
TRBJ2-1	.	TRBV19	TRBD2	CASSIGGSGNDEQFF	TGTGCCAGTAGTATAGGGGGTAGCGGGAACGATGAGCAGTTCTTC
TRBJ1-3	.	TRBV25-1	.	CASSDFGSSGNTIYF	TGTGCCAGCAGTGATTTTGGCAGCTCTGGAAACACCATATATTTT
TRBJ2-7	.	TRBV10-3	.	CAISESRTPEPSYEQYF	TGTGCCATCAGTGAGTCCAGGACCCCAGAACCCTCCTACGAGCAGTACTTC
TRBJ1-4	.	TRBV30	TRBD1	CARTGDPNEKLFF	TGTGCCCGTACAGGGGACCCAAATGAAAAACTGTTTTTT
TRBJ1-6	.	TRBV30	TRBD1	CAWSAGDSFSPLHF	TGTGCCTGGAGTGCAGGGGACAGTTTTTCACCCCTCCACTTT
TRBJ2-6	.	TRBV2	.	CASRQGSGANVLTF	TGTGCCAGCAGGCAGGGTTCTGGGGCCAACGTCCTGACTTTC
TRBJ2-1	.	TRBV27	TRBD2	CASSYPGLAGGGEQFF	TGTGCCAGCAGTTACCCGGGACTAGCGGGAGGCGGTGAGCAGTTCTTC
TRBJ2-1	.	TRBV28	.	CASSKYQGSSYNEQFF	TGTGCCAGCAGTAAATACCAGGGTTCGTCCTACAATGAGCAGTTCTTC